The clone carrying this TCR beta chain was seen more than once but under ten times. Antigen specificity is unknown. The CDR3 is made up of 13 amino acids. CDR1 is SNHLY and CDR2 is FYNNEI in the germline V gene. V lost 6 bases, J lost 2 bases, and 10 bases lay in between. This sample stems from a study of T-cell memory formation after mild COVID-19. Study-wide findings and caveats: Contracting clones, day 15 to 85, had balanced CD4/CD8, and later expanders favored CD4+. Among CD4+ contracting clones, most were CM and EM, and CD8+ ones EMRA.

TCRdb itself ran the 5' RACE reads through MiXCR, one entry per CDR3 protein. The sample includes about 420,000 distinct CDR3 sequences, 20% to 30% seen only once; the top ten take roughly 13%. Sequenced: PBMCs or a T cell subset sorted from them (not recorded which). The chain links TRBV2 to TRBJ1-2; D possibly corresponds to TRBD1 (5 bases). This sequence was found in an adult woman who had mild COVID-19 (a few samples of this study predate the infection). Cell type and time point are not known. CDR3 in amino acids: CASSGKGNYGYTF. The CDR3 DNA sequence: TGTGCCAGCAGCGGGAAGGGGAACTATGGCTACACCTTC.